These T cell receptor beta chains were read from a single sample in a study of blood T cell repertoires in COVID-19. Measured with immunoSEQ multiplex PCR; TCRdb has only the in-frame clones, and not every one. The data hold roughly 400,000 clones, with over 75% observed a single time. Material: PBMCs or T cells enriched from blood (not recorded which). All receptors derive from a woman under 30 who had been exposed to COVID-19. Both conserved end residues are part of each CDR3. The order of the fields is J gene, V gene, clone size, D gene, CDR3 DNA, CDR3 protein. The D gene is left open where the match is weak. Not all rows give a size; the values are once, few, many and, for expanded clones, a class.

TRBJ1-4	TRBV28	NA	NA	TGTGCCAGCAGTTCAAGGACCGGGGGAGAAAAACTGTTTTTT	CASSSRTGGEKLFF
TRBJ1-2	TRBV27	NA	NA	TGTGCCAGCAGACCCGGGACTAACTATGGCTACACCTTC	CASRPGTNYGYTF
TRBJ2-1	TRBV7-8	NA	NA	TGTGCCAGCAGCTTAGGGAGAGGATCCTACAATGAGCAGTTCTTC	CASSLGRGSYNEQFF
TRBJ2-5	TRBV19	NA	TRBD2	TGTGCCAGTAACCCGGGAGGAGAGACCCAGTACTTC	CASNPGGETQYF
TRBJ2-2	TRBV27	NA	NA	TGTGCCAGCAGTATTCTAGGCAGGGAGCTGTTTTTT	CASSILGRELFF
TRBJ1-1	TRBV19	few	NA	TGTGCCAGTAGTATCCGCAGGGCCTCGAACACTGAAGCTTTCTTT	CASSIRRASNTEAFF
TRBJ1-5	TRBV27	NA	TRBD1	TGTGCCAGCAGTTTAACCGGACAGGGTCGCCAGCCCCAGCATTTT	CASSLTGQGRQPQHF
TRBJ2-7	TRBV7-9	few	NA	TGTGCCAGCAGCTTAGTGGCCGCCAGCTACGAGCAGTACTTC	CASSLVAASYEQYF
TRBJ2-7	TRBV5-1	NA	NA	TGCGCCAGCAGCTTCTCAGGGGAGGGATCCTACGAGCAGTACTTC	CASSFSGEGSYEQYF
TRBJ2-3	TRBV14	NA	NA	TGTGCCAGCAGCCAAGTCCTAGCCTCCACAGATACGCAGTATTTT	CASSQVLASTDTQYF
TRBJ2-7	TRBV3-1/TRBV3-2	once	TRBD2	TGTGCCAGCAGCCAAGGGACTAGCGGTCTACGAGAGCAGTACTTC	CASSQGTSGLREQYF
TRBJ1-1	TRBV18	NA	NA	TGTGCCAGCTCACCACCCATTAGCCAGATCACTGAAGCTTTCTTT	CASSPPISQITEAFF
TRBJ1-1	TRBV6-6	NA	NA	TGTGCCAGCAGTTACTCGCTATACAGGCCCACTGAAGCTTTCTTT	CASSYSLYRPTEAFF